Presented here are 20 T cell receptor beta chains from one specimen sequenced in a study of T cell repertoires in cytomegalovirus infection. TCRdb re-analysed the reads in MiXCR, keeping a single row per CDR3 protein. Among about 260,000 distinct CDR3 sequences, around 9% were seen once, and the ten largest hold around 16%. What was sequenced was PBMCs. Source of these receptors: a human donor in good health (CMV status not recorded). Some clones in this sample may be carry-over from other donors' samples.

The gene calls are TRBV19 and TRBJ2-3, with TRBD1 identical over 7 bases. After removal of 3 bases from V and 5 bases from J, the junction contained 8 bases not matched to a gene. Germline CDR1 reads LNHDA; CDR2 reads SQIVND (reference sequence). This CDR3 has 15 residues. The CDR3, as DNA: TGTGCCAGTAGTATTCCTGGGACAGTAGAAGATACGCAGTATTTT. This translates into CASSIPGTVEDTQYF.

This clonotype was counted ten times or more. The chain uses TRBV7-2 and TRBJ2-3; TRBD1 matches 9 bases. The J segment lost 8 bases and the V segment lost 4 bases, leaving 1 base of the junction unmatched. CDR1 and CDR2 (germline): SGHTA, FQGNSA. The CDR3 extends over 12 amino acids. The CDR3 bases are TGTGCCAGCAGCTCGACAGGGGGTACGCAGTATTTT. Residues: CASSSTGGTQYF.

The CDR3 is CASSPIETGGLTEAFF. The CDR3 bases are TGTGCCAGCTCACCAATTGAGACAGGGGGCCTGACTGAAGCTTTCTTT. V gene TRBV18 combines with J gene TRBJ1-1; 10 nucleotides align to TRBD1. Trimming removed 2 bases from V and 5 bases from J; junction bases left unmatched: 8. Germline V gene data show CDR1 as KGHSH and CDR2 as LQKENI. The CDR3 has 16 amino acids.

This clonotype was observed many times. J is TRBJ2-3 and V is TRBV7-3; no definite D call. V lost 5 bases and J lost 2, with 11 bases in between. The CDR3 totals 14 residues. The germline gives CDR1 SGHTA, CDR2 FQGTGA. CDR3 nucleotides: TGTGCCAGCAGCACATACTCTAACACAGATACGCAGTATTTT. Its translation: CASSTYSNTDTQYF. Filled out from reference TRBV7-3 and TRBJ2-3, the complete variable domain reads GAGVSQTPSNKVTEKGKYVELRCDPISGHTALYWYRQSLGQGPEFLIYFQGTGAADDSGLPNDRFFAVRPEGSVSTLKIQRTERGDSAVYLCASSTYSNTDTQYFGPGTRLTVL.

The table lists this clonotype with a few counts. The CDR3 protein is CATRPGQASYEQYF. In DNA form, the CDR3 reads TGTGCCACCCGTCCCGGACAGGCGTCCTACGAGCAGTACTTC. The chain combines TRBV2 with TRBJ2-7, with 7 bases that match TRBD1. Germline lookup yields CDR1 SNHLY and CDR2 FYNNEI. V shed 10 bases, J shed 1 base, and the junction held 10 bases outside the gene matches. This CDR3 has 14 residues.

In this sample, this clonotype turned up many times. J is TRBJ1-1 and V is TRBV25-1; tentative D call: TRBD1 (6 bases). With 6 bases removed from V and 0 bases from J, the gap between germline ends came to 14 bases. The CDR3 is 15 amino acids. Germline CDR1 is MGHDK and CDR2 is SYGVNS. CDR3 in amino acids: CASRPDRTLNTEAFF. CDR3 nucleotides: TGTGCCAGCAGACCCGACAGGACCCTGAACACTGAAGCTTTCTTT.

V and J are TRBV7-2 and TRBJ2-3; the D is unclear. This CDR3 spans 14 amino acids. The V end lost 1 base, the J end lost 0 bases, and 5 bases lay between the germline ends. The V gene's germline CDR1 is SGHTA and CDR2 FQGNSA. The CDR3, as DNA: TGTGCCAGCAGCTTAGAGCTTAGCACAGATACGCAGTATTTT. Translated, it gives CASSLELSTDTQYF.

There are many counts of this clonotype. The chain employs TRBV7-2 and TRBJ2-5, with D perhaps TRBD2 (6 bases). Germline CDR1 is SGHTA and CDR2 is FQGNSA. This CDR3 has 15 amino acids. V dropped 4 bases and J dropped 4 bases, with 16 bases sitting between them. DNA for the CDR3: TGTGCCAGCAGCTCTGCTGGGGGGTTTAGAGAGACCCAGTACTTC. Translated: CASSSAGGFRETQYF.

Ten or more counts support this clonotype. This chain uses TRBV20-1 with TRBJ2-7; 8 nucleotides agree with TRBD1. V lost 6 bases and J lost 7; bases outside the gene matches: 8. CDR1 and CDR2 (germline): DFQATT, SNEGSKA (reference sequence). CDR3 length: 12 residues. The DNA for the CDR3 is TGCAGTGCGAGATCCGGACAGGGAGAGCAGTACTTC. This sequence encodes CSARSGQGEQYF.

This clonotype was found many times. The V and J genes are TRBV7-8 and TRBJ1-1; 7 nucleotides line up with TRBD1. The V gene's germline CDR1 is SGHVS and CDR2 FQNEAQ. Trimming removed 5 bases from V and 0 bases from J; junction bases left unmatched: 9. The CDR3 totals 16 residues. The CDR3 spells CASSPTGSLLNTEAFF. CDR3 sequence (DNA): TGTGCCAGCAGCCCGACAGGGAGTTTATTGAACACTGAAGCTTTCTTT.

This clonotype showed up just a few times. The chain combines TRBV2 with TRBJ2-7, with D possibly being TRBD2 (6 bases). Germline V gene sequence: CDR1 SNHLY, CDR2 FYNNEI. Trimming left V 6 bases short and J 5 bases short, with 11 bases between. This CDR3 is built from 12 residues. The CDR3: CASSGSVDEQYF. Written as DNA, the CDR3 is TGTGCCAGCAGCGGGAGCGTGGACGAGCAGTACTTC.

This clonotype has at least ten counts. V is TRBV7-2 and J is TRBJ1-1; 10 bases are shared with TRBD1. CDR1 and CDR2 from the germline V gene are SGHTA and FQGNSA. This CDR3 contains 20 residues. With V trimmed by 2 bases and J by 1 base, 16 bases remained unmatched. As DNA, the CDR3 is TGTGCCAGCAGCTTAATGTCTGGGCGAGACAGGGGGCGCAGGAACACTGAAGCTTTCTTT. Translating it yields CASSLMSGRDRGRRNTEAFF.

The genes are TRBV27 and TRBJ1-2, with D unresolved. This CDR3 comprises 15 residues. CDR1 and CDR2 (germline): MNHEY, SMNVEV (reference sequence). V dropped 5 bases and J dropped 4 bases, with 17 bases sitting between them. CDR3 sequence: CASSLGPYPLYGYTF. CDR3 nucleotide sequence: TGTGCCAGCAGTCTCGGGCCGTACCCCCTCTATGGCTACACCTTC.

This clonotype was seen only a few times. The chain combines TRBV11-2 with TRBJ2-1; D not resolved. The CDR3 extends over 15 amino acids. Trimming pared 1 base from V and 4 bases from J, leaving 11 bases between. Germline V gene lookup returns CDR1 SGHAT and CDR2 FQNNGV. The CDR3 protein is CASSLVAPPYNEQFF. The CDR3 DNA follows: TGTGCCAGCAGCTTAGTTGCGCCACCATACAATGAGCAGTTCTTC.

CDR3 region: CASSLQGGVPQHF. The DNA for the CDR3 is TGTGCCAGCAGTCTACAGGGGGGGGTGCCCCAGCATTTT. This sequence joins TRBV28 and TRBJ1-5; 8 nucleotides agree with TRBD1. Germline lookup yields CDR1 MDHEN and CDR2 SYDVKM. CDR3 length: 13 residues. With V trimmed by 5 bases and J by 9 bases, 6 bases remained unmatched.

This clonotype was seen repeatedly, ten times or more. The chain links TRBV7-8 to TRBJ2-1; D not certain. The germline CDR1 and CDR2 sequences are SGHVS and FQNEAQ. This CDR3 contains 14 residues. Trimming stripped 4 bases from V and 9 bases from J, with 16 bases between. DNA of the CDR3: TGTGCCAGCAGCTCGGCCGTCGAGAGGATTGAGCAGTTCTTC. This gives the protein CASSSAVERIEQFF.

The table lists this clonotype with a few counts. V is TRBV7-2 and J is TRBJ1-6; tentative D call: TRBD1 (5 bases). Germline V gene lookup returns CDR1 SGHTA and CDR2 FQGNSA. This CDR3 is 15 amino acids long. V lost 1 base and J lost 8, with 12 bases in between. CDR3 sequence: CASSLDVGAYSPLHF. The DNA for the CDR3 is TGTGCCAGCAGCTTAGATGTAGGGGCTTATTCACCCCTCCACTTT.

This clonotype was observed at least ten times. The CDR3 nucleotides read TGTGCCAGCAGCTTTCAAGCGGGAGTCGGCAATGAGCAGTTCTTC. Amino acids: CASSFQAGVGNEQFF. The rearrangement links TRBV7-2 to TRBJ2-1, with TRBD2 matching over 8 bases. The J segment lost 6 bases and the V segment lost 3 bases, leaving 7 bases of the junction unmatched. From germline, CDR1 is SGHTA and CDR2 FQGNSA. The CDR3 sequence is 15 residues long.

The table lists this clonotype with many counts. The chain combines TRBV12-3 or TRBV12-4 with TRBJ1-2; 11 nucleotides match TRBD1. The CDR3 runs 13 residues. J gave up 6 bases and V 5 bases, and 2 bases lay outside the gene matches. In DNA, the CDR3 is TGTGCCAGCAGTCGGACAGGGGGCGATGGCTACACCTTC. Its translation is CASSRTGGDGYTF.

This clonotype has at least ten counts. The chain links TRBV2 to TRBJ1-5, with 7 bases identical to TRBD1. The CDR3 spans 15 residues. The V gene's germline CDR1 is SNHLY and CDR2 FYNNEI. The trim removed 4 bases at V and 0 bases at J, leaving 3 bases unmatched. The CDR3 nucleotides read TGTGCCAGCAGTGGACAGGGAAATAGCAATCAGCCCCAGCATTTT. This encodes CASSGQGNSNQPQHF.